This T cell receptor beta chain was recovered during a study of cytomegalovirus exposure and HLA in healthy donors. CDR1 and CDR2 from the germline V gene are SQVTM and ANQGSEA. The length of the CDR3 is 13 residues. The germline V and J ends were trimmed by 1 base and 4 bases, with 10 bases remaining between them. The primer mix had 60 Vbeta and 13 Jbeta primers. The table came from immunoSEQ multiplex PCR; TCRdb's copy has only in-frame clones and leaves some out. The table has about 150,000 clones, 60% to 80% seen once. To note about this clone: Its specificity is not known.

Study results and caveats: Later analysis identified a missense DCLRE1C variant that was linked to TCR beta V- and J-gene trimming. Sequence variants that were highly shared formed a cluster that was likely a sequencing artifact. In an earlier analysis, about 87% or about 30%: the productive usage of most TCR beta V segments. Most CMV-associated TCR beta chains appeared HLA-restricted in a later analysis.

Sequencing used PBMCs. This TCR was sampled from a woman aged 40-49 years in good health and CMV-seropositive. V and J are TRBV29-1 and TRBJ1-1, with a tentative D call TRBD1 (5 bases). CDR3 residues: CSVEGGLGTEAFF. CDR3 DNA: TGCAGCGTTGAAGGGGGACTTGGCACTGAAGCTTTCTTT.